The 21 T cell receptor beta chains below come from one sample, sequenced in a study of CD8 T cells in ankylosing spondylitis. TCRdb re-called the 5' RACE reads with MiXCR, one entry per CDR3 protein. This table holds a few hundred thousand distinct CDR3 sequences, about 20% found once. Sequenced: blood, either unsorted or a sorted T cell fraction (not recorded which). These receptors came from a male donor with ankylosing spondylitis or in good health (not recorded which).

The rearrangement uses TRBV3-1 and TRBJ2-2; 7 bases align to TRBD1. Trimming cost V 4 bases and J 3 bases; bases outside gene matches: 8. Germline V gene lookup returns CDR1 LGHDT and CDR2 YNNKEL (reference sequence). The CDR3 spans 16 residues. The CDR3 reads CASSPRQGIHTGELFF. In DNA, the CDR3 is TGTGCCAGCAGCCCGCGACAGGGAATTCACACCGGGGAGCTGTTTTTT.

This clonotype was observed a few times. V is TRBV7-2 and J is TRBJ2-4, with D hard to call. This CDR3 is 14 amino acids long. The V end lost 1 base, the J end lost 8 bases, and 12 bases lay between the germline ends. CDR1 and CDR2 from the germline V gene are SGHTA and FQGNSA. The CDR3 nucleotides read TGTGCCAGCAGCTTAGGATGGGGTCTGGACATTCAGTACTTC. Amino acid sequence: CASSLGWGLDIQYF. The whole variable domain, filled in from reference TRBV7-2 and TRBJ2-4, reads GAGVSQSPSNKVTEKGKDVELRCDPISGHTALYWYRQSLGQGLEFLIYFQGNSAPDKSGLPSDRFSAERTGGSVSTLTIQRTQQEDSAVYLCASSLGWGLDIQYFGAGTRLSVL.

The chain employs TRBV27 and TRBJ2-7; 9 positions match TRBD2. V was pared by 5 bases and J by 7 bases, with 12 bases of the junction left unmatched. Germline values: CDR1 MNHEY, CDR2 SMNVEV (reference sequence). This CDR3 has 15 residues. DNA of the CDR3: TGTGCCAGCAGTCCCAGTTTTGCGGGGGGGCTTGAGCAGTACTTC. It encodes CASSPSFAGGLEQYF.

CDR3 residues: CASTALVGSTGELFF. The CDR3 region has the DNA TGTGCCAGCACCGCCCTTGTGGGTTCTACCGGGGAGCTGTTTTTT. The chain couples TRBV28 to TRBJ2-2; D not resolved. The CDR3 runs 15 residues. Germline CDR1 is MDHEN and CDR2 is SYDVKM. V dropped 7 bases and J dropped 5 bases, with 17 bases sitting between them.

This clonotype was recorded a few times. The chain uses TRBV11-2 and TRBJ2-1; TRBD1 is a possible D gene (5 bases). Germline V CDR1 and CDR2: SGHAT, FQNNGV. The CDR3 is 14 amino acids. V shed 2 bases and J shed 2 bases, with 7 bases lying between them. This chain's CDR3 is CASSLPGTYNEQFF. The CDR3 coding sequence is TGTGCCAGCAGCTTACCAGGGACCTACAATGAGCAGTTCTTC.

The chain combines TRBV7-9 with TRBJ1-2, with D unresolved. The V gene's germline CDR1 is SEHNR and CDR2 FQNEAQ (reference sequence). The CDR3 contains 16 residues. Trimming took off 5 bases at V and 0 bases at J, with 16 bases between the two ends. The CDR3 DNA follows: TGTGCCAGCAGCCTAGGCCAGTTTTCTACTAACTATGGCTACACCTTC. This gives the protein CASSLGQFSTNYGYTF.

The V gene is TRBV20-1, the J gene TRBJ2-7; no clear D. V was clipped by 0 bases and J by 5 bases, with 14 bases between them. The CDR3 is 14 amino acids. Germline V gene data show CDR1 as DFQATT and CDR2 as SNEGSKA (reference sequence). The DNA for the CDR3 is TGCAGTGCTAGAGATAACTCTTTGAGCCACGAGCAGTACTTC. As protein: CSARDNSLSHEQYF.

The sample holds a few counts of this clonotype. This sequence joins TRBV20-1 and TRBJ2-1, with 10 bases identical to TRBD2. J lost 9 bases, V lost 0 bases, and 5 bases had no gene match. Germline V CDR1 and CDR2: DFQATT, SNEGSKA (reference sequence). CDR3 length equals 14 residues. DNA for the CDR3: TGCAGTGCTAGAGATAGGGTAGCGGGGGGTGAGCAGTTCTTC. It is translated as CSARDRVAGGEQFF.

V is TRBV20-1 and J is TRBJ1-1, with a possible D match to TRBD1 (5 bases). Germline V CDR1 and CDR2: DFQATT, SNEGSKA (reference sequence). V was clipped by 6 bases and J by 6 bases, with 17 bases between them. CDR3 length: 13 amino acids. The CDR3 region is CSAETRGRPEAFF. The CDR3 DNA reads TGCAGTGCCGAGACCCGGGGGAGACCTGAAGCTTTCTTT.

This sequence joins TRBV7-2 and TRBJ2-5, with D unclear. With 4 bases removed from V and 3 bases from J, the gap between germline ends came to 12 bases. In germline, CDR1 is SGHTA, CDR2 FQGNSA. The CDR3 loop spans 14 amino acids. The chain's CDR3 is CASSSWRVEETQYF. The CDR3 coding sequence is TGTGCCAGCAGCTCCTGGAGAGTAGAAGAGACCCAGTACTTC.

This clonotype was recorded a few times. The CDR3 sequence: CASSLEPGNSPLHF. CDR3 bases: TGCGCCAGCAGCCTGGAACCGGGGAATTCACCCCTCCACTTT. The V gene is TRBV5-1, the J gene TRBJ1-6; D remains unclear. V was clipped by 4 bases and J by 7 bases, with 12 bases between them. From germline, CDR1 is SGHRS and CDR2 YFSETQ. The length of the CDR3 is 14 residues.

The chain recombines TRBV7-9 with TRBJ2-7; D might be TRBD1 (7 bases). CDR3 length equals 17 residues. V was cut by 5 bases and J by 5 bases, with 25 bases left in between. CDR1 and CDR2 from the germline V gene are SEHNR and FQNEAQ (reference sequence). This CDR3 reads CASSHIGGQFSPDEQYF. In DNA, the CDR3 is TGTGCCAGCAGCCATATCGGGGGACAGTTCTCTCCTGACGAGCAGTACTTC.

This chain connects TRBV3-1 to TRBJ2-1; TRBD2 aligns across 11 bases. Trimming removed 0 bases from V and 4 bases from J; junction bases left unmatched: 2. Germline assignment: CDR1 LGHDT and CDR2 YNNKEL (reference sequence). CDR3 length: 16 amino acids. The CDR3 DNA sequence: TGTGCCAGCAGCCAAGATCGACTAGCGGGGTACAATGAGCAGTTCTTC. The encoded protein is CASSQDRLAGYNEQFF.

This clonotype showed up just a few times. The J gene is TRBJ1-2, the V gene TRBV10-2; D is ambiguous. V was trimmed by 0 bases and J by 7 bases, leaving 12 bases between them. Germline V lookup: CDR1 WSHSY, CDR2 SAAADI. This CDR3 region has 14 residues. CDR3 region: CASSESEWEFGYTF. As DNA, the CDR3 is TGCGCCAGCAGTGAGTCGGAGTGGGAGTTTGGCTACACCTTC.

J is TRBJ2-7 and V is TRBV3-1; 9 bases match TRBD1. V was clipped by 4 bases and J by 5 bases; unmatched bases: 9. The CDR3 contains 15 residues. The V gene's germline CDR1 is LGHDT and CDR2 YNNKEL (reference sequence). CDR3 amino acids: CASSPPWDRVDEQYF. CDR3 DNA: TGTGCCAGCAGCCCACCGTGGGACAGGGTTGACGAGCAGTACTTC.

In this sample, this clonotype turned up a few times. This chain links TRBV3-1 with TRBJ2-7, with TRBD1 matching 7 bases. Germline V CDR1 and CDR2: LGHDT, YNNKEL (reference sequence). The CDR3 runs 17 residues. Trimming cost V 3 bases and J 0 bases; bases outside gene matches: 11. The DNA of the CDR3 is TGTGCCAGCAGCCATTCCAGGACAGGCTTAAGCTCCTACGAGCAGTACTTC. Protein product: CASSHSRTGLSSYEQYF.

This clonotype has only a few counts. This chain's CDR3 is CASSLVPTGMYNEQFF. CDR3 nucleotides: TGTGCCAGCAGTTTAGTCCCGACAGGGATGTACAATGAGCAGTTCTTC. V gene TRBV12-3 or TRBV12-4 combines with J gene TRBJ2-1; 7 positions match TRBD1. With V trimmed by 1 base and J by 4 bases, 7 bases remained unmatched. This CDR3 has 16 amino acids.

The gene calls are TRBV5-1 and TRBJ2-2; 10 nucleotides agree with TRBD2. CDR1 and CDR2 (germline): SGHRS, YFSETQ. The V and J ends lost 0 bases and 1 base, in that order; junction bases with no gene match: 3. The CDR3 sequence is 17 residues long. The CDR3 spells CASSLGPSGGNTGELFF. The CDR3 DNA sequence: TGCGCCAGCAGCTTGGGGCCTAGCGGGGGGAACACCGGGGAGCTGTTTTTT.

CDR3 amino acids: CASSDSDRGQETQYF. CDR3 DNA: TGCGCCAGCAGCGACTCAGACAGGGGCCAAGAGACCCAGTACTTC. J is TRBJ2-5 and V is TRBV4-1; 8 positions agree with TRBD1. The J segment lost 1 base and the V segment lost 5 bases, leaving 6 bases of the junction unmatched. The length of the CDR3 is 15 residues. Germline CDR1 is MGHRA and CDR2 is YSYEKL.

V is TRBV28 and J is TRBJ2-1; 10 nucleotides agree with TRBD2. Germline CDR1 and CDR2: MDHEN and SYDVKM. CDR3 size: 15 residues. Trimming removed 7 bases from V and 2 bases from J; junction bases left unmatched: 5. The CDR3 protein is CASTDSGGPYNEQFF. The CDR3 nucleotides are TGTGCCAGCACTGATAGCGGGGGGCCCTACAATGAGCAGTTCTTC.

This clonotype was detected only a few times. V usage is TRBV20-1 and J usage is TRBJ2-1; perhaps D is TRBD1 or TRBD2 (5 bases each). The CDR3 extends over 21 amino acids. The ends were cut back, 0 bases at V and 0 bases at J, with 27 bases in the middle. In germline, CDR1 is DFQATT, CDR2 SNEGSKA (reference sequence). CDR3 sequence (DNA): TGCAGTGCTAGAGATCTAGGGAGTAGGATGGGGCCCACTTTCTCCTACAATGAGCAGTTCTTC. This gives the protein CSARDLGSRMGPTFSYNEQFF.